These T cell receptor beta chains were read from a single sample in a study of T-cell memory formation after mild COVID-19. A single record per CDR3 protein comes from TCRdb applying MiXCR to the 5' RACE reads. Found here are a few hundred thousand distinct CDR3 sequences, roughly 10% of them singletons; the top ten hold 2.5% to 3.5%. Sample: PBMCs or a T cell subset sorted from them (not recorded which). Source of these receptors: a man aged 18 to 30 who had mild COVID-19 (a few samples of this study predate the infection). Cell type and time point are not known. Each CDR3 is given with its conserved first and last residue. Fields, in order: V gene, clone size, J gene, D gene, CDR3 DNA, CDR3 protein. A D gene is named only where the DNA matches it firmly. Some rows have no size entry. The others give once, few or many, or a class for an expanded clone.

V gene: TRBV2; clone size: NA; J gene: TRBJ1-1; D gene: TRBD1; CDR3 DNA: TGTGCCAGCAGTCCTACCCGGACAGGGAACACTGAAGCTTTCTTT; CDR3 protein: CASSPTRTGNTEAFF
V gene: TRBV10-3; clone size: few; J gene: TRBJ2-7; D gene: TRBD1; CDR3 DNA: TGTGCCATCAGTGAGGGGGGACAGGGTTACGAGCAGTACTTC; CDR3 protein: CAISEGGQGYEQYF
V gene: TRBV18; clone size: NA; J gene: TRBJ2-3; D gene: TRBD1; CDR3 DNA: TGTGCCAGCTCGGAAGGGGGCACCTACTTAACAGATACGCAGTATTTT; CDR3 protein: CASSEGGTYLTDTQYF
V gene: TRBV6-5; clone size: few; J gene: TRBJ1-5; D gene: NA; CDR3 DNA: TGTGCCAGCAGGTCATACGTCGGCAGGGGAAGCAATCAGCCCCAGCATTTT; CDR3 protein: CASRSYVGRGSNQPQHF
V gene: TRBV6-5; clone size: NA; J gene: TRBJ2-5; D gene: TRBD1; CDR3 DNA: TGTGCCAGCAGTAGACAGGGGAATAGGGAGACCCAGTACTTC; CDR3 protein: CASSRQGNRETQYF
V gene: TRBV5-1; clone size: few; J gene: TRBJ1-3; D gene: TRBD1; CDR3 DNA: TGCGCCAGCAGCCGGGGACAGGGGACCAACACCATATATTTT; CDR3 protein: CASSRGQGTNTIYF
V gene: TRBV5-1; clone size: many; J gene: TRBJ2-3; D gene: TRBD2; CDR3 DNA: TGCGCCAGCAGCCTCGGGACTAGCGGGAAGAGCACAGATACGCAGTATTTT; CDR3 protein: CASSLGTSGKSTDTQYF
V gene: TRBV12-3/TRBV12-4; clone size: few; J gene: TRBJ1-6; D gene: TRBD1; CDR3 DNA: TGTGCCAGCAGTGACAGGGTTTATAATTCACCCCTCCACTTT; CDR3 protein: CASSDRVYNSPLHF
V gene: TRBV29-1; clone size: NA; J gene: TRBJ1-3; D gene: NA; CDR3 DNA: TGCAGCGTTGAACAGGGAGTTGGAAACACCATATATTTT; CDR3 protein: CSVEQGVGNTIYF
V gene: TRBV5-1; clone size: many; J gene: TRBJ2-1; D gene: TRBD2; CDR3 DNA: TGCGCCAGCAGCTTTGGGACTAGCTCTAATGAGCAGTTCTTC; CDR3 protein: CASSFGTSSNEQFF
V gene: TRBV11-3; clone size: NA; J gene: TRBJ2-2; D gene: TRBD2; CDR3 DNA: TGTGCCAGCAGCTTCCAGCGGGGGGACACCGGGGAGCTGTTTTTT; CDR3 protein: CASSFQRGDTGELFF
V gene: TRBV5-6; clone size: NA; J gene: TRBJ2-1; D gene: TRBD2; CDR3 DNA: TGTGCCAGCAGCTTGATACGGGGGGATGAGCAGTTCTTC; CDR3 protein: CASSLIRGDEQFF
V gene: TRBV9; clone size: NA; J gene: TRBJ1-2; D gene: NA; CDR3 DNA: TGTGCCAGCAGCGTAGTAGAGGGCCGCTATGGCTACACCTTC; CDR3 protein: CASSVVEGRYGYTF
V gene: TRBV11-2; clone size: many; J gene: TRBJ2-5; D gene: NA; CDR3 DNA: TGTGCCAGCAGTTACTCTAAACAAGAGACCCAGTACTTC; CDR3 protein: CASSYSKQETQYF
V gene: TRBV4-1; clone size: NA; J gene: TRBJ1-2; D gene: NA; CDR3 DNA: TGCGCCAGCACAACGGTGAGAGCTAACTATGGCTACACCTTC; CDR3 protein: CASTTVRANYGYTF
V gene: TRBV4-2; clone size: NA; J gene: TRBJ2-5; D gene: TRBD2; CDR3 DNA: TGTGCCAGCAGCCAAGGCACACTAGCGGGGGGAGGAGAGACCCAGTACTTC; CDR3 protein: CASSQGTLAGGGETQYF
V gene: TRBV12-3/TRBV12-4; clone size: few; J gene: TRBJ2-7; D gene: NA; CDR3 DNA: TGTGCCAGCAGTCCCCAGGGGAACGAGCAGTACTTC; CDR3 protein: CASSPQGNEQYF
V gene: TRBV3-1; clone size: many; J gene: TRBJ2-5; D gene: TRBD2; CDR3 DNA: TGTGCCAGCAGCCCCAAGAGCGGGGGGGTAGGAGAGACCCAGTACTTC; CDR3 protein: CASSPKSGGVGETQYF
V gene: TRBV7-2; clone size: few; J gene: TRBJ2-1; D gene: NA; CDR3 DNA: TGTGCCAGCAGCATCAGCGACTACGAGCAGTTCTTC; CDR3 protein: CASSISDYEQFF
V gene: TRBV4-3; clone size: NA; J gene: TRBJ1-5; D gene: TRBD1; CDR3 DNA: TGCGCCAGCAGCCAAGATCACAGGGGAGGGGCGGGTCAGCCCCAGCATTTT; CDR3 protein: CASSQDHRGGAGQPQHF
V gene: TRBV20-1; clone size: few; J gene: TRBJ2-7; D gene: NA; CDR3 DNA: TGCAGTGCTATCCCGGCGGGCTCCTACGAGCAGTACTTC; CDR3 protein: CSAIPAGSYEQYF
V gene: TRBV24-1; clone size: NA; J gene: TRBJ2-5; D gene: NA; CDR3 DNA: TGTGCCACCTCCGACGGGGGTTACGAGACCCAGTACTTC; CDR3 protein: CATSDGGYETQYF
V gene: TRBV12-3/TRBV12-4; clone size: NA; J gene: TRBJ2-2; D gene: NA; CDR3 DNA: TGTGCCAGCAGCTACGACACCGGGGAGCTGTTTTTT; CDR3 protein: CASSYDTGELFF
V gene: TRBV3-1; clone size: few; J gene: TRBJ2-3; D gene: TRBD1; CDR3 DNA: TGTGCCAGCAGCCAAGTCGGACAGGGCACAGATACGCAGTATTTT; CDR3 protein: CASSQVGQGTDTQYF
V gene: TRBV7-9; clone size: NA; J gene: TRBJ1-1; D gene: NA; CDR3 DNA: TGTGCCAGCAGCTCAATTGGGGGGGCAAGGACTGAAGCTTTCTTT; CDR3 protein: CASSSIGGARTEAFF
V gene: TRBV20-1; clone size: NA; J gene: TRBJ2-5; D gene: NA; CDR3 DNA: TGCAGTGCCCGGGAAGGGGTCCCAGAGACCCAGTACTTC; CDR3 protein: CSAREGVPETQYF
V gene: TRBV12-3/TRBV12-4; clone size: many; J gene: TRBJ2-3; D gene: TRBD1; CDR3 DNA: TGTGCCAGCAGTTTGGGACAGCCCGCGGATACGCAGTATTTT; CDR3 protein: CASSLGQPADTQYF
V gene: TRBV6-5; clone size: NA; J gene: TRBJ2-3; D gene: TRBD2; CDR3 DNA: TGTGCCAGCAGTTTAGCGGGGGGCGAAAATACGCAGTATTTT; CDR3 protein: CASSLAGGENTQYF
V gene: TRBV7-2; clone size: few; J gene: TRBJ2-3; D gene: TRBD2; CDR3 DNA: TGTGCCAGCAGCCTAAGACTAGCGGGGGCAAGCACAGATACGCAGTATTTT; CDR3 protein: CASSLRLAGASTDTQYF
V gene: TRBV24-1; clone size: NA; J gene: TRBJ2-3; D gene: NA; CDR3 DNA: TGTGCCACCCGGGACAAAATCACAGATACGCAGTATTTT; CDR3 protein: CATRDKITDTQYF
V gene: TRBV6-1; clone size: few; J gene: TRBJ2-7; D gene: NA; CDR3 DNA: TGTGCCAGCAGTGAAGCTCTGACATACTCCTACGAGCAGTACTTC; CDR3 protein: CASSEALTYSYEQYF
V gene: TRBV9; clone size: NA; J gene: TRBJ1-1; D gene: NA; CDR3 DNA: TGTGCCAGCAGCGTAGATTGGAGGGAACCTGAAGCTTTCTTT; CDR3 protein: CASSVDWREPEAFF
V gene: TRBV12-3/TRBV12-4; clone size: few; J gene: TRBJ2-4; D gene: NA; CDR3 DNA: TGTGCCAGCAGTTCTATCGCGACAGGAAAAAACATTCATTACTTC; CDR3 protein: CASSSIATGKNIHYF
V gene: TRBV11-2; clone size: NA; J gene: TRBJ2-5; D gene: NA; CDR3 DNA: TGTGCCAGCAGCTCGGGTGCGGAGGAGACCCAGTACTTC; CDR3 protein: CASSSGAEETQYF
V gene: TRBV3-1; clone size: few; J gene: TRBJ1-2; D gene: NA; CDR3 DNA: TGTGCCAGCAGTGCCGACAGGACCTATGGCTACACCTTC; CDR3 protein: CASSADRTYGYTF
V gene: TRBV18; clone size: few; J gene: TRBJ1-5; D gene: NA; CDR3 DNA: TGTGCCAGCTCACCCGGAGGGATCGGTCAGCCCCAGCATTTT; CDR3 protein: CASSPGGIGQPQHF
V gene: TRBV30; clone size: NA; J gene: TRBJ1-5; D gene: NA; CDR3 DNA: TGTGCCTGGGAGGGACTACGGGGTCAGCCCCAGCATTTT; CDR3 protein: CAWEGLRGQPQHF
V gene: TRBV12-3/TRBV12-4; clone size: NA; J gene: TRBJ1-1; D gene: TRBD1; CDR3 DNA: TGTGCCAGCAACAGACGACAGGGGAACACTGAAGCTTTCTTT; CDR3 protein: CASNRRQGNTEAFF
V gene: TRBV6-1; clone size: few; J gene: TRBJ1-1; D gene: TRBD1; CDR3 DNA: TGTGCCAGCAGCCGGGACAGGATCACTGAAGCTTTCTTT; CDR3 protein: CASSRDRITEAFF
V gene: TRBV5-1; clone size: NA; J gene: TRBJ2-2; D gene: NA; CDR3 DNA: TGCGCCAGCACCTACGGGTCCTCAGGCGGGGAGCTGTTTTTT; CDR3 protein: CASTYGSSGGELFF
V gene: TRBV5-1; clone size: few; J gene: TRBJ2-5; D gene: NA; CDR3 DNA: TGCGCCAGCAGCTTGGAGGCAGGGGAAGAGACCCAGTACTTC; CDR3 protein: CASSLEAGEETQYF
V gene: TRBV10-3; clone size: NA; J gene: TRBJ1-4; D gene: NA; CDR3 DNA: TGTGCCATCAGGGCGGGGGCGCGGCCTGAAAAACTGTTTTTT; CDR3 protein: CAIRAGARPEKLFF
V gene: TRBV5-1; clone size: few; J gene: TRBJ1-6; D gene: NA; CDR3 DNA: TGCGCCAGCAGCCGGGAGAGCTCCTATAATTCACCCCTCCACTTT; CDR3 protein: CASSRESSYNSPLHF
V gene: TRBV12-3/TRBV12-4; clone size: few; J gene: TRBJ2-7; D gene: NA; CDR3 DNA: TGTGCCAGCAGTACCTCCGTAGGGAGCTCCTACGAGCAGTACTTC; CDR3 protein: CASSTSVGSSYEQYF
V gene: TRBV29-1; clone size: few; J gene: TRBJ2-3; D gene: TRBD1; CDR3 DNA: TGCAGCGTTGAACTACAGGGGGCAAAGCAGTATTTT; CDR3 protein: CSVELQGAKQYF